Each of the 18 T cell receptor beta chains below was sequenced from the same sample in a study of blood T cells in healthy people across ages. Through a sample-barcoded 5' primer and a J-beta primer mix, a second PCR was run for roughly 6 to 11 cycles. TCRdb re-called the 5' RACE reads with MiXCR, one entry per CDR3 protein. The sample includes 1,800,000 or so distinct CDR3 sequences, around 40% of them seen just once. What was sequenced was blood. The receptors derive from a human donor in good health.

The CDR3, as DNA: TGTGCCAGCAGCTTAGCGGGGGGATTTACACAGGATACGCAGTATTTT. Its translation: CASSLAGGFTQDTQYF. The rearrangement joins TRBV7-8 to TRBJ2-3; D perhaps matches TRBD2 (6 bases). This CDR3 is 16 amino acids long. Germline V CDR1 and CDR2: SGHVS, FQNEAQ. V was clipped by 0 bases and J by 6 bases, with 16 bases between them. Drawing the rest from reference TRBV7-8 and TRBJ2-3, the complete variable domain is GAGVSQSPRYKVAKRGQDVALRCDPISGHVSLFWYQQALGQGPEFLTYFQNEAQLDKSGLPSDRFFAERPEGSVSTLKIQRTQQEDSAVYLCASSLAGGFTQDTQYFGPGTRLTVL.

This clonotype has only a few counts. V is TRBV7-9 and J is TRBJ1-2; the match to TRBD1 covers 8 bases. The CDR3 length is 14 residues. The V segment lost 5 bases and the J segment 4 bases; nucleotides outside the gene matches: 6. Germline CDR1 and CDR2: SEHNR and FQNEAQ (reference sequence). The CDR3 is CASSTGQDLYGYTF. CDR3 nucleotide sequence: TGTGCCAGCAGCACGGGACAGGATCTCTATGGCTACACCTTC. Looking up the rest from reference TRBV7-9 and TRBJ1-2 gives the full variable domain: DTGVSQNPRHKITKRGQNVTFRCDPISEHNRLYWYRQTLGQGPEFLTYFQNEAQLEKSRLLSDRFSAERPKGSFSTLEIQRTEQGDSAMYLCASSTGQDLYGYTFGSGTRLTVV.

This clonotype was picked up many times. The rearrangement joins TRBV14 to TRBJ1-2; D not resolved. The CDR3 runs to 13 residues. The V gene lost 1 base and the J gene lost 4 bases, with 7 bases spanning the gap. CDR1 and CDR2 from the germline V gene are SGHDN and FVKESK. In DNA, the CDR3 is TGTGCCAGCAGCCAAGGCCGGGGCTATGGCTACACCTTC. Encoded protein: CASSQGRGYGYTF.

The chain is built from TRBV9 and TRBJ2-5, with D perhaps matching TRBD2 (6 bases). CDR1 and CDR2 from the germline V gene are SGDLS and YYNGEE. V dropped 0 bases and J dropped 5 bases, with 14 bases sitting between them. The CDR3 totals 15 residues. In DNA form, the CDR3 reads TGTGCCAGCAGCGTAGGACCAGGACTACAGGAGACCCAGTACTTC. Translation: CASSVGPGLQETQYF.

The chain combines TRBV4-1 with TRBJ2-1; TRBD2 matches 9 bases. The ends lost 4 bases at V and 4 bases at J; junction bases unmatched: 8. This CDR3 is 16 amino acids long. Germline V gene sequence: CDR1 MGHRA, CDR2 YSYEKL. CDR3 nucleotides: TGCGCCAGCAGCCGTTCAGCGGGGGGTTGGTACAATGAGCAGTTCTTC. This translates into CASSRSAGGWYNEQFF.

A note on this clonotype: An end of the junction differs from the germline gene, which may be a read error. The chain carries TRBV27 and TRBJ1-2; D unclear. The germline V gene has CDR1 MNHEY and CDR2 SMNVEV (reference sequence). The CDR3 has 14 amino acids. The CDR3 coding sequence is TGTGCCAGCAATTTAGCTAGGACGGGTTATGGCTACACCTTC. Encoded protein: CASNLARTGYGYTF.

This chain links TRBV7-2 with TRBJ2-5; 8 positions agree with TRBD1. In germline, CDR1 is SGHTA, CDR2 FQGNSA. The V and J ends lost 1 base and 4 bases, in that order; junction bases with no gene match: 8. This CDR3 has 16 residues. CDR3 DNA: TGTGCCAGCAGCTTAGGGACAGGGTTGGGTGGAGAGACCCAGTACTTC. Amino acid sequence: CASSLGTGLGGETQYF.

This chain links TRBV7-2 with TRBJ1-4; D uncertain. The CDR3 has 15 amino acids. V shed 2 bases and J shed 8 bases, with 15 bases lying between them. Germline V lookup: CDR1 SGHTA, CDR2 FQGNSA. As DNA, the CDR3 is TGTGCCAGCAGCTTACGGCCGGGGATGAGGGAAAAACTGTTTTTT. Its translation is CASSLRPGMREKLFF.

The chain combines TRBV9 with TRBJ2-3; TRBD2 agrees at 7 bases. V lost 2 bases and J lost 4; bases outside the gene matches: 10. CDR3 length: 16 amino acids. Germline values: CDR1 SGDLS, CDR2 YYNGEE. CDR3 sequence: CASSVQPGGGADTQYF. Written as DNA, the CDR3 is TGTGCCAGCAGCGTCCAACCGGGGGGTGGTGCAGATACGCAGTATTTT.

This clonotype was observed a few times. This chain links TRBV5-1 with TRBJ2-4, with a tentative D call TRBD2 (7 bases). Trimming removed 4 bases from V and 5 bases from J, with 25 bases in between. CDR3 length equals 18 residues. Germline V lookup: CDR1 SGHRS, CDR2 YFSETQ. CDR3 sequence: CASSGTGGRFEVQNIQYF. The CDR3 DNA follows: TGCGCCAGCAGCGGGACCGGGGGGCGGTTTGAGGTCCAAAACATTCAGTACTTC.

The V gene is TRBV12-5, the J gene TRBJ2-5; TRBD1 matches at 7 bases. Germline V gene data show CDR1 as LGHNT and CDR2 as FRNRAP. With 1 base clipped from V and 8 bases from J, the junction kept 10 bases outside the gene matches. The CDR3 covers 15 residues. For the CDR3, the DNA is TGTGCTAGTGGTTTGGGGGGTCGACAGGGTCAAACCCAGTACTTC. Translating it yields CASGLGGRQGQTQYF.

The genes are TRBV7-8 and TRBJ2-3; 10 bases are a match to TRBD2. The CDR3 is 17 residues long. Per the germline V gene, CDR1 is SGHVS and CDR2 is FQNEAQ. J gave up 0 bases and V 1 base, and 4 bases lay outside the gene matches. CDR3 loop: CASSLEGLAASTDTQYF. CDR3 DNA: TGTGCCAGCAGCTTAGAAGGACTAGCGGCTAGCACAGATACGCAGTATTTT.

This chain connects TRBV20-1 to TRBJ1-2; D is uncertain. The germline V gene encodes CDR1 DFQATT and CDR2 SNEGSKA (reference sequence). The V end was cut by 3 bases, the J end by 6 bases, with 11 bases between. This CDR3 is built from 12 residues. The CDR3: CSASGGRDGYTF. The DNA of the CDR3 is TGCAGTGCTAGCGGTGGGCGAGATGGCTACACCTTC.

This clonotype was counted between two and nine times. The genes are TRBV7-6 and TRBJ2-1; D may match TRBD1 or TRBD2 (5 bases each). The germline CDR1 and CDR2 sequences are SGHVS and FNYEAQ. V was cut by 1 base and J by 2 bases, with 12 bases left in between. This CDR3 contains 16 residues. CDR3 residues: CASSLEAVGAYNEQFF. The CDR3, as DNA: TGTGCCAGCAGCTTAGAGGCGGTGGGGGCCTACAATGAGCAGTTCTTC. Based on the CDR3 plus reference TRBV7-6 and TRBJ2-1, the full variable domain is GAGVSQSPRYKVTKRGQDVALRCDPISGHVSLYWYRQALGQGPEFLTYFNYEAQQDKSGLPNDRFSAERPEGSISTLTIQRTEQRDSAMYRCASSLEAVGAYNEQFFGPGTRLTVL.

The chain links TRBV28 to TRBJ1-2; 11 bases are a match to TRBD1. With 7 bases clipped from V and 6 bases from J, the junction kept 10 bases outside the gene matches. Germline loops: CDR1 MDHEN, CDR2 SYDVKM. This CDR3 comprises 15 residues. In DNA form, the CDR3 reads TGTGCCAGCACTCGACCGGGACAGGGGGTTAATGGCTACACCTTC. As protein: CASTRPGQGVNGYTF.

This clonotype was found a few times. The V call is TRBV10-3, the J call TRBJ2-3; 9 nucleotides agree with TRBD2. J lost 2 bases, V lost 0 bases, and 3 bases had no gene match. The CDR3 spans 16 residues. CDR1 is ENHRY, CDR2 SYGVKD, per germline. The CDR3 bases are TGTGCCATCAGTGAGTCGGCTAGCGGGGTCACAGATACGCAGTATTTT. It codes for CAISESASGVTDTQYF.

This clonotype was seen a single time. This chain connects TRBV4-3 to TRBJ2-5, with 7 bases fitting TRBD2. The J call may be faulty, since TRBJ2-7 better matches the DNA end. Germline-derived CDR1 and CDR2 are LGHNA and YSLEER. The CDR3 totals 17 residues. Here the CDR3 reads CASSLRRDLAGAYEQYF. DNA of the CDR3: TGCGCCAGCAGCCTCCGCCGAGACCTGGCGGGGGCCTACGAGCAGTACTTC.

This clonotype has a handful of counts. Here the CDR3 DNA reads TGTGCCAGCACCCCCCGGGACACTTACACAGATACGCAGTATTTT. It translates to CASTPRDTYTDTQYF. The V call is TRBV9, the J call TRBJ2-3; D may be TRBD1 (6 bases). The CDR3 runs to 15 residues. The V gene lost 6 bases and the J gene lost 2 bases, with 16 bases spanning the gap. The V gene's germline CDR1 is SGDLS and CDR2 YYNGEE.